This T cell receptor (beta chain) was documented in a study of T cells in Graves' hyperthyroidism and ophthalmopathy. In germline, CDR1 is DFQATT, CDR2 SNEGSKA (reference sequence). The CDR3 is 14 amino acids. Trimming pared 3 bases from V and 0 bases from J, leaving 9 bases between. The investigators amplified TCR beta CDR3 regions from RNA transcripts. First-round RT-PCR of the TCR CDR3 relied on the HTBI primer set. TCRdb passed the multiplex PCR reads through MiXCR, listing each CDR3 protein once. The data hold some 270,000 distinct CDR3 sequences, with about 14% observed a single time. On this clonotype itself: A single base separates this from a much larger clone, so it may be a read error.

The chain uses TRBV20-1 and TRBJ1-3; no firm D call. The clonotype originates from a woman in her twenties or thirties with Graves' hyperthyroidism that later progressed to Graves' ophthalmopathy. Sequencing was done on a sample of blood. The CDR3 DNA is TGCAGTGCTAGGCAGCAGCCCTCTGGAAACACCATATATTTT. It translates to CSARQQPSGNTIYF.